The present entry profiles one TCR beta chain with its context. This CDR3 spans 19 amino acids. V shed 2 bases and J 8 bases; nucleotides not matched to a gene: 17. CDR1 is MGHRA and CDR2 is YSYEKL in the germline V gene. The data derive from a study of blood T cell repertoires in COVID-19. In the study overall: From T cells, B-cell-depleted T cells, or PBMCs came the material, which was cDNA or gDNA.

Measured with immunoSEQ multiplex PCR; TCRdb has only the in-frame clones, and not every one. The sample has around 300,000 clones; around 90% are singletons. The clonotype was recovered from a woman aged 30 to 39 with COVID-19, enrolled during active disease. Sequencing used peripheral blood. The V gene is TRBV4-1, the J gene TRBJ1-4; 10 bases match TRBD1. The CDR3 reads CASSQNPPALGQGSEKLFF. CDR3 DNA: TGCGCCAGCAGCCAAAACCCGCCTGCTTTGGGACAGGGGTCGGAAAAACTGTTTTTT.